The rows below give T cell receptor beta chains drawn from one sample of a study of CD8 T cells in Susac syndrome. TCRdb re-derived calls from the immunoSEQ multiplex PCR reads in MiXCR, one entry per CDR3 protein. The repertoire holds approximately 190,000 distinct CDR3 sequences, more than 85% seen once, with around 0.16% in the top ten. Material for sequencing was CD8+ T cells from PBMCs. Receptor source: a human donor with Susac syndrome. The CDR3 runs from the conserved cysteine through the conserved F or W. A D gene is named only where the DNA matches it firmly. Rows may omit the clone size; those that give it use once, few, many or a size class.

J | size | V | length | D | CDR3 | DNA
TRBJ1-4 | - | TRBV18 | 16 | - | CASSPPKGTFNEKLFF | TGTGCCAGCTCACCACCGAAGGGGACCTTTAATGAAAAACTGTTTTTT
TRBJ1-5 | - | TRBV25-1 | 16 | TRBD1 | CASSPQGVWGNQPQHF | TGTGCCAGCAGTCCTCAGGGGGTGTGGGGCAATCAGCCCCAGCATTTT
TRBJ2-3 | - | TRBV6-5 | 16 | TRBD2 | CASSYGSGDGTDTQYF | TGTGCCAGCAGTTACGGTAGCGGGGATGGCACAGATACGCAGTATTTT
TRBJ2-3 | once | TRBV27 | 14 | - | CASSSGLNTDTQYF | TGTGCCAGCAGTTCAGGACTGAATACAGATACGCAGTATTTT
TRBJ2-7 | - | TRBV6-6 | 16 | TRBD2 | CASSNPGGRVSYEQYF | TGTGCCAGCAGTAATCCCGGCGGGAGGGTTTCCTACGAGCAGTACTTC
TRBJ2-7 | - | TRBV15 | 16 | TRBD1 | CATSRGPGQGGYEQYF | TGTGCCACCAGCAGGGGACCGGGACAGGGAGGATACGAGCAGTACTTC
TRBJ2-5 | - | TRBV7-9 | 15 | TRBD1 | CASSLRTGGAETQYF | TGTGCCAGCAGCTTACGAACAGGGGGCGCAGAGACCCAGTACTTC
TRBJ1-5 | - | TRBV9 | 15 | TRBD1 | CASSATGYSNQPQHF | TGTGCCAGCAGCGCGACAGGGTATAGCAATCAGCCCCAGCATTTT
TRBJ1-2 | - | TRBV27 | 16 | - | CASSLSGQLLNYGYTF | TGTGCCAGCAGTTTATCAGGGCAGCTACTAAACTATGGCTACACCTTC
TRBJ2-1 | few | TRBV6-1 | 15 | - | CASKSSAGSYNEQFF | TGTGCCAGCAAGTCTAGCGCCGGCTCCTACAATGAGCAGTTCTTC
TRBJ2-3 | - | TRBV15 | 16 | TRBD1 | CATSEYRDRVERTQYF | TGTGCCACCAGCGAATACCGGGACAGGGTCGAGCGTACGCAGTATTTT
TRBJ1-2 | few | TRBV9 | 14 | - | CASSVDDRGYGYTF | TGTGCCAGCAGCGTAGATGACCGAGGCTATGGCTACACCTTC
TRBJ2-7 | - | TRBV4-1 | 17 | - | CASSQEVRDRVLSEQYF | TGCGCCAGCAGCCAAGAAGTCCGAGACAGAGTTTTGAGCGAGCAGTACTTC
TRBJ2-1 | - | TRBV20-1 | 15 | TRBD2 | CSANTGLAIYNEQFF | TGCAGTGCTAACACCGGACTAGCGATCTACAATGAGCAGTTCTTC
TRBJ2-7 | once | TRBV7-8 | 15 | - | CASSLGRERYYEQYF | TGTGCCAGCAGCTTAGGCAGGGAAAGATACTACGAGCAGTACTTC
TRBJ2-7 | - | TRBV11-2 | 15 | - | CASSLGMGQGREQYF | TGTGCCAGCAGCTTAGGGATGGGGCAGGGGAGGGAGCAGTACTTC
TRBJ2-7 | once | TRBV12-3/TRBV12-4 | 15 | TRBD1 | CASSPGQGATYEQYF | TGTGCCAGCAGCCCTGGACAGGGGGCGACCTACGAGCAGTACTTC
TRBJ2-4 | once | TRBV27 | 16 | - | CASSPRGREAKNIQYF | TGTGCCAGCAGTCCCCGAGGCAGAGAAGCCAAAAACATTCAGTACTTC
TRBJ2-7 | - | TRBV2 | 15 | - | CASSEDDPSSYEQYF | TGTGCCAGCAGTGAGGACGATCCGAGCTCCTACGAGCAGTACTTC
TRBJ1-1 | - | TRBV19 | 15 | - | CATSIGTVGSTEAFF | TGTGCCACTAGCATCGGGACTGTTGGTAGCACTGAAGCTTTCTTT
TRBJ2-7 | once | TRBV11-3 | 17 | TRBD2 | CASSSSQTSGGAHEQYF | TGTGCCAGCAGCTCGTCGCAAACTAGCGGGGGGGCCCACGAGCAGTACTTC
TRBJ1-4 | few | TRBV7-9 | 13 | - | CASSPATNEKLFF | TGTGCCAGCAGCCCTGCAACTAATGAAAAACTGTTTTTT
TRBJ1-1 | - | TRBV2 | 13 | - | CASRPRGGTEAFF | TGTGCCAGCAGACCGAGGGGGGGCACTGAAGCTTTCTTT
TRBJ1-1 | few | TRBV12-3/TRBV12-4 | 14 | - | CASSFPTENTEAFF | TGTGCCAGCAGTTTCCCCACAGAGAACACTGAAGCTTTCTTT
TRBJ2-7 | once | TRBV6-5 | 15 | TRBD1 | CASTYSGTGVYEQYF | TGTGCCAGCACCTACTCCGGGACAGGGGTATACGAGCAGTACTTC